A single T cell receptor (beta chain) is shown here with its context. The data were taken from a study of blood T cell repertoires in COVID-19. Across the study: The United States, Italy and Spain were the sources of the acute and convalescent COVID-19 samples. T cells, B-cell-depleted T cells, or PBMCs provided the cDNA or gDNA that served as material.

One Seattle source followed patients from active infection through their disease course. Methods used by the authors: Estimated nucleated cell counts came from reference gene primer amplification. Profiling relied on immunoSEQ multiplex PCR, and the TCRdb table lists in-frame clones only, not all of them. The V and J calls and clone size are taken from that table; D and trimming were inferred from the DNA. The profile shows about 210,000 clones, around 84% of them singletons. Trimming took off 3 bases at V and 6 bases at J, with 9 bases between the two ends. The CDR3 loop spans 12 amino acids. Germline V CDR1 and CDR2: LGHDT, YNNKEL (reference sequence).

This TCR was sampled from a woman at least 80 years old with COVID-19, enrolled during active disease. The chain joins TRBV3-1 (or the pseudogene TRBV3-2) to TRBJ2-7; D not resolved. The specimen was peripheral blood. This CDR3 reads CASSQGFGEQYV. Written as DNA, the CDR3 is TGTGCCAGCAGCCAGGGCTTTGGCGAGCAGTACGTC.